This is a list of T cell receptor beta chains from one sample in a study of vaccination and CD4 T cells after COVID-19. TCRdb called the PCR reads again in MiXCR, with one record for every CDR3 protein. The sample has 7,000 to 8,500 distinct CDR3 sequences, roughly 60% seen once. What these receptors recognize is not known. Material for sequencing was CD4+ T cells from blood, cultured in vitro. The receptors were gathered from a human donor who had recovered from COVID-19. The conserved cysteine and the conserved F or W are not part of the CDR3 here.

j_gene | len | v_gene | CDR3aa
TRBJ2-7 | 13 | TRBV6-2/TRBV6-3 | ASSQGVSGHYEQY
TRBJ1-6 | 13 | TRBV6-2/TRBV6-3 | ASSYGQGDNSPLH
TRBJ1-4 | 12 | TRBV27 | ASRTRGEGEKLF
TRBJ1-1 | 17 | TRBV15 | ATSSLKGAAPGLNTEAF
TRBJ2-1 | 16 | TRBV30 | AWSREELAGLWGDEQF
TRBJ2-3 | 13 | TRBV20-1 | SASQVAGYGDTQY
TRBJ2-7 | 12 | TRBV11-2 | ASSGGVRSYEQY
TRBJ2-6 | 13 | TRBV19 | ASRGGYWGANVLT
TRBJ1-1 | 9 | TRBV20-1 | SARWGYEAF
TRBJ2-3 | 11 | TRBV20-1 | SVIAGGSDTQY
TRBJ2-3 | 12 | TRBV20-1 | SARRTARTDTQY
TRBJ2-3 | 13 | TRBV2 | ASILRASSTDTQY
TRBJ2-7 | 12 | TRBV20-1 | SAALMTGYYEQY
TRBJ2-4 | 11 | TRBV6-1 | ASSATRVGIQY
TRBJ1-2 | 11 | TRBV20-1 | SASRVQGASYT
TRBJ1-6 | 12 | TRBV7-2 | ASSFLGENSPLH
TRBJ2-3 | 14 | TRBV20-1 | SARSGGSDFTDTQY
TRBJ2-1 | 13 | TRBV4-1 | ASSQGLAGLNEQF
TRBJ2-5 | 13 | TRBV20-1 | SARVAERERETQY
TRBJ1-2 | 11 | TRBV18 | ASSGQSPYGYT
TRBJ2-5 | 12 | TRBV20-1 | SAPRTSRGRTQY
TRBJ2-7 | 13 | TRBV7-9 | ASSTNRDRGGEQY
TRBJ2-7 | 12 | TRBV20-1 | SASPPLGLDEQY
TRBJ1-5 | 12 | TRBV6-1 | ASGDSPLGEPQH
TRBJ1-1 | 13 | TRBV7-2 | ASSLVALFTTEAF
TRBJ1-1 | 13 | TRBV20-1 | SARDQTRARSEAF
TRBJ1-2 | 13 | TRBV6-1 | ASSLRGQANYGYT
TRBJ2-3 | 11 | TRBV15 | ATRLQGTDTQY
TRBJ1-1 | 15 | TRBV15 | ATSRVRRGRANTEAF
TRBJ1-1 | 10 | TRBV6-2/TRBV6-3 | ATAPGTREAF
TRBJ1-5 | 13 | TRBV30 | AWSTGGTGGQPQH
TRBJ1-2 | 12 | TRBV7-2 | ASSSGKGGYGYT
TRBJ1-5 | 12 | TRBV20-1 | SASDVRGAQPQH
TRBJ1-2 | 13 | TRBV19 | ASSPRDSGQHGYT
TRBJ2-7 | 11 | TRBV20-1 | SDSPGGTYEQY
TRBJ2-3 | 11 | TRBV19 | ASKVNPTDTQY
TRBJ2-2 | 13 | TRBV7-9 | ASSFVRASVTELF
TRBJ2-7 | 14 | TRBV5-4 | ASSESAVVSSYEQY
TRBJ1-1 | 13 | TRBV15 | ATSRGGSMNTEAF
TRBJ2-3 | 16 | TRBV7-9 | ASSLVGKHPGSRRTQY